A single sample gave rise to the 27 T cell receptor beta chains below, sequenced in a study of post-analysis software for immune sequencing data. The study, taken as a whole, reports: Patients had higher frequencies than controls of four to six TRBV segments, including TRBV5-6, TRBV5-1 and TRBV20-1.

No antigen has been assigned to these receptors. Incorporated into the TCR beta cDNA libraries were unique molecular identifiers, which served to reduce PCR and sequencing biases. TCRdb analysed the PCR reads with MiXCR anew, one entry per CDR3 protein. The repertoire holds some 700,000 distinct CDR3 sequences, 55% to 70% seen once, with about 10% in the top ten. Sequenced material: blood. The receptors here all came from a girl between 2 and 10 years old with multiple sclerosis.

V usage is TRBV28 and J usage is TRBJ2-1, with TRBD2 identical over 12 bases. Per germline, CDR1 MDHEN and CDR2 SYDVKM. The CDR3 consists of 17 residues. Trimming cost V 2 bases and J 8 bases; bases outside gene matches: 10. The CDR3 sequence: CASSLPNGLAGKDEQFF. The CDR3 nucleotides read TGTGCCAGCAGTTTACCCAACGGACTAGCGGGAAAGGATGAGCAGTTCTTC.

The chain is built from TRBV29-1 and TRBJ2-7; no firm D call. The CDR3 extends over 11 amino acids. Germline lookup yields CDR1 SQVTM and CDR2 ANQGSEA. V dropped 1 base and J dropped 3 bases, with 4 bases sitting between them. The DNA for the CDR3 is TGCAGCGTTGAAGCCAGCTACGAGCAGTACTTC. Its translation is CSVEASYEQYF.

The CDR3 is CSARITTYGEQFF. As DNA, the CDR3 is TGCAGTGCTAGAATAACGACTTACGGTGAGCAGTTCTTC. V and J are TRBV20-1 and TRBJ2-1; D gene ambiguous. The CDR3 has 13 residues. V was trimmed by 2 bases and J by 9 bases, leaving 14 bases between them. Germline CDR1 is DFQATT and CDR2 is SNEGSKA (reference sequence).

This clonotype appeared a single time. The chain recombines TRBV7-2 with TRBJ2-1; the D gene is possibly TRBD1 (6 bases). The DNA end is a closer match to TRBJ2-7, so the J assignment may be wrong. The CDR3 is 14 residues long. Looked up from germline, CDR1 is SGHTA and CDR2 is FQGNSA. The chain's CDR3 is CASSPFDRFDEQYF. DNA for the CDR3: TGTGCCAGCAGCCCATTCGACAGGTTCGACGAGCAGTACTTC.

The chain uses TRBV5-1 and TRBJ2-7; 11 bases agree with TRBD1. The CDR3 sequence is 16 residues long. Germline assignment: CDR1 SGHRS and CDR2 YFSETQ. The V gene end was trimmed by 3 bases and the J gene end by 4 bases; junction bases not matched to a gene: 9. CDR3 in DNA: TGCGCCAGCAGCTCGTTAACCGGGACAGGGGGTTACGAGCAGTACTTC. Protein: CASSSLTGTGGYEQYF.

V gene TRBV12-3 or TRBV12-4 combines with J gene TRBJ2-5, with 11 bases identical to TRBD1. The DNA end is more similar to TRBJ2-7, so the J call may be wrong. The CDR3 loop spans 15 amino acids. CDR3 in DNA: TGTGCCAGCAGTTTTCCGGGACAGGGGGTTTTCGAGCAGTACTTC. Protein sequence: CASSFPGQGVFEQYF.

This clonotype was seen only a few times. V usage is TRBV6-1 and J usage is TRBJ2-4, with D tentatively TRBD2 (5 bases). The closer fit of TRBJ2-5 to the DNA end suggests the J call may be wrong. CDR1 and CDR2 (germline): MNHNS, SASEGT. This CDR3 is built from 13 residues. CDR3 region: CASRRVLQETQYF. The CDR3 DNA reads TGTGCCAGCAGGCGGGTTCTTCAAGAGACCCAGTACTTC.

This clonotype turned up a few times. This chain connects TRBV7-2 to TRBJ1-5; no reliable D call. The CDR3 runs to 13 residues. Per germline, CDR1 SGHTA and CDR2 FQGNSA. The V end lost 0 bases, the J end lost 4 bases, and 4 bases lay between the germline ends. This CDR3 reads CASSLAMNQPQHF. The CDR3 DNA reads as TGTGCCAGCAGCTTAGCGATGAATCAGCCCCAGCATTTT.

This clonotype was counted a single time. The chain recombines TRBV5-1 with TRBJ2-5, with D possibly matching TRBD1 (5 bases). The CDR3 is made up of 18 amino acids. Germline loops: CDR1 SGHRS, CDR2 YFSETQ. The V gene lost 0 bases and the J gene lost 4 bases, with 22 bases spanning the gap. For the CDR3, the DNA is TGCGCCAGCAGCTTGGGAAGTGCGGCTGGGGCCCTTGGAGAGACCCAGTACTTC. Amino acids: CASSLGSAAGALGETQYF. Full variable domain (missing parts from reference TRBV5-1 and TRBJ2-5): KAGVTQTPRYLIKTRGQQVTLSCSPISGHRSVSWYQQTPGQGLQFLFEYFSETQRNKGNFPGRFSGRQFSNSRSEMNVSTLELGDSALYLCASSLGSAAGALGETQYFGPGTRLLVL.

The V call is TRBV7-3, the J call TRBJ2-7, with D possibly matching TRBD2 (6 bases). From germline, CDR1 is SGHTA and CDR2 FQGTGA. The CDR3 extends over 18 amino acids. V was shortened by 1 base and J by 2 bases, with 21 bases between the two germline ends. The CDR3 DNA reads TGTGCCAGCAGCTTAATTAGTACCCCAGCGGGCGACACCTACGAGCAGTACTTC. Its protein is CASSLISTPAGDTYEQYF.

This clonotype came up once. V is TRBV25-1 and J is TRBJ2-5; 8 bases map to TRBD2. The J call is in doubt because the DNA end fits TRBJ2-7 better. Germline CDR1 MGHDK, CDR2 SYGVNS. The CDR3 consists of 16 residues. This CDR3 is CASSGGGLAPSYEQYF. CDR3 DNA: TGTGCCAGCAGTGGCGGAGGACTAGCTCCCTCCTACGAGCAGTACTTC.

In this sample, this clonotype turned up a few times. The V and J genes are TRBV10-3 and TRBJ2-1, with TRBD1 matching 10 bases. This CDR3 contains 19 residues. J gave up 4 bases and V 1 base, and 13 bases lay outside the gene matches. Germline CDR1 is ENHRY and CDR2 is SYGVKD. CDR3 protein: CAISEWSLLPGQGYNEQFF. The CDR3 coding sequence is TGTGCCATCAGTGAGTGGTCCCTTCTACCGGGACAGGGGTACAATGAGCAGTTCTTC.

The V and J genes are TRBV5-4 and TRBJ2-7; D perhaps matches TRBD1 (6 bases). This CDR3 has 14 amino acids. The germline gives CDR1 SGHNT, CDR2 YYREEE (reference sequence). V was trimmed by 0 bases and J by 2 bases, leaving 9 bases between them. The CDR3 DNA sequence: TGTGCCAGCAGCTTGGATCAGGGGACCTACGAGCAGTACTTC. Translated, it gives CASSLDQGTYEQYF. Using reference TRBV5-4 and TRBJ2-7 for the parts outside the CDR3, the full variable domain is ETGVTQSPTHLIKTRGQQVTLRCSSQSGHNTVSWYQQALGQGPQFIFQYYREEENGRGNFPPRFSGLQFPNYSSELNVNALELDDSALYLCASSLDQGTYEQYFGPGTRLTVT.

This chain joins TRBV4-3 and TRBJ2-1; TRBD2 agrees at 7 bases. The CDR3 loop spans 16 amino acids. The germline CDR1 and CDR2 sequences are LGHNA and YSLEER. J lost 3 bases, V lost 6 bases, and 11 bases had no gene match. The CDR3 loop reads CASRRSAGVLYNEQFF. CDR3 DNA: TGCGCCAGCAGGCGGTCCGCGGGGGTCCTCTACAATGAGCAGTTCTTC.

The rearrangement links TRBV27 to TRBJ2-6; a possible D gene is TRBD2 (5 bases). The CDR3 consists of 15 residues. V shed 5 bases and J shed 0 bases, with 8 bases lying between them. The germline V gene has CDR1 MNHEY and CDR2 SMNVEV (reference sequence). CDR3 nucleotides: TGTGCCAGCAGTCCCGACTACTCTGGGGCCAACGTCCTGACTTTC. This sequence encodes CASSPDYSGANVLTF.

The chain combines TRBV2 with TRBJ2-5, with 10 bases identical to TRBD2. The tail of the sequence fits TRBJ2-7 better, so the J call may be wrong. CDR1 is SNHLY and CDR2 is FYNNEI in the germline V gene. The CDR3 sequence is 15 residues long. The CDR3 here is CASSVPGTSVHEQYF. As DNA, the CDR3 is TGTGCCAGCAGTGTACCCGGGACTAGCGTACACGAGCAGTACTTC.

The V gene is TRBV10-3, the J gene TRBJ2-7; D is possibly TRBD1 (6 bases). From germline, CDR1 is ENHRY and CDR2 SYGVKD. The CDR3 length is 17 residues. Trimming left V 4 bases short and J 9 bases short, with 28 bases between. CDR3 in DNA: TGTGCCATCAGTGGAGTAATGGGACAAAATGCCTACGGCGGGCAGTACTTC. Translation: CAISGVMGQNAYGGQYF.

CDR3: CAWTLGGGYTF. The DNA of the CDR3 is TGTGCCTGGACCCTCGGGGGAGGCTACACCTTC. The chain carries TRBV30 and TRBJ1-2; D possibly corresponds to TRBD1 (5 bases). V was pared by 4 bases and J by 8 bases, with 11 bases between. This CDR3 has 11 amino acids. Germline V gene lookup returns CDR1 GTSNPN and CDR2 SVGIG (reference sequence).

This clonotype occurred a few times. V gene TRBV20-1 combines with J gene TRBJ2-5; D uncertain. The CDR3 has 13 residues. The V end was cut by 4 bases, the J end by 1 base, with 10 bases between. Germline-derived CDR1 and CDR2 are DFQATT and SNEGSKA (reference sequence). The CDR3 reads CSAIRALQETQYF. CDR3 in DNA: TGCAGTGCTATCCGGGCCCTCCAAGAGACCCAGTACTTC.

This clonotype was counted once. This chain uses TRBV29-1 with TRBJ2-1; TRBD1 is a possible D gene (5 bases). The ends were cut back, 3 bases at V and 5 bases at J, with 11 bases in the middle. The CDR3 extends over 13 amino acids. CDR1 and CDR2 from the germline V gene are SQVTM and ANQGSEA. The CDR3 sequence: CSVDRDTNNEQFF. In DNA form, the CDR3 reads TGCAGCGTTGACAGGGATACTAACAATGAGCAGTTCTTC.

The chain uses TRBV3-1 and TRBJ2-1; 9 nucleotides line up with TRBD2. From germline, CDR1 is LGHDT and CDR2 YNNKEL (reference sequence). J gave up 1 base and V 3 bases, and 4 bases lay outside the gene matches. CDR3 length: 16 amino acids. As DNA, the CDR3 is TGTGCCAGCAGCCAGATAGCGGGAGCATCCTACAATGAGCAGTTCTTC. It codes for CASSQIAGASYNEQFF.

J is TRBJ2-7 and V is TRBV12-3 or TRBV12-4; 10 nucleotides align to TRBD1. CDR3 length: 16 amino acids. The J segment lost 0 bases and the V segment lost 3 bases, leaving 5 bases of the junction unmatched. The CDR3 coding sequence is TGTGCCAGCAGTTTTGGCGGGACAGGGGACTCCTACGAGCAGTACTTC. Its protein product is CASSFGGTGDSYEQYF.

V is TRBV12-3 or TRBV12-4 and J is TRBJ1-5, with D perhaps TRBD1 (6 bases). V was clipped by 6 bases and J by 7 bases, with 10 bases between them. The CDR3 has 12 residues. The CDR3 spells CASSGTFQPQHF. The CDR3 nucleotides are TGTGCCAGCAGCGGGACATTCCAGCCCCAGCATTTT.

The rearrangement uses TRBV4-1 and TRBJ2-3, with 8 nucleotides matching TRBD2. Germline CDR1 MGHRA, CDR2 YSYEKL. The CDR3 spans 14 residues. V lost 5 bases to trimming and J lost 4 bases; unmatched junction nucleotides: 5. The CDR3 spells CASSTQREPDTQYF. CDR3 nucleotide sequence: TGCGCCAGCAGCACCCAGCGGGAGCCAGATACGCAGTATTTT.

V gene TRBV7-8 combines with J gene TRBJ2-5, with 12 bases that match TRBD2. V dropped 5 bases and J dropped 3; count of bases not matched to a gene: 13. The CDR3 runs 18 residues. CDR1 is SGHVS, CDR2 FQNEAQ, per germline. CDR3 nucleotides: TGTGCCAGCAGCCTAACAGGAACCCGACTAGCGGGGGAAGAGACCCAGTACTTC. This codes for CASSLTGTRLAGEETQYF.

This chain links TRBV5-1 with TRBJ2-1; 8 bases are a match to TRBD2. Germline V gives CDR1 SGHRS, CDR2 YFSETQ. The CDR3 is 15 residues long. The junction had 11 bases not matched to a gene; V was cut back by 4 bases and J by 8 bases. CDR3 loop: CASSDQRGSGDEQFF. The CDR3 DNA reads TGCGCCAGCAGCGACCAGCGGGGGTCCGGGGATGAGCAGTTCTTC.

In its sample, this clonotype was seen a few times. The chain recombines TRBV6-2 or TRBV6-3 with TRBJ1-2; D is uncertain. Germline V gene sequence: CDR1 MNHEY, CDR2 SVGEGT. CDR3 size: 13 residues. The V and J ends lost 10 bases and 1 base respectively, with 13 bases between them. CDR3 amino acids: CAITGRINYGYTF. The CDR3 bases are TGTGCCATCACGGGAAGAATTAACTATGGCTACACCTTC.